This T cell receptor beta chain was sequenced for a study of blood T cell repertoires in COVID-19. Study background: COVID-19 samples collected from the United States, Italy and Spain covered acute and convalescent phases.

This clone was counted at least ten times. Per the original methods: Reference gene primer amplification in the assay estimated nucleated cell counts. Clones were sequenced by immunoSEQ multiplex PCR, and TCRdb holds only the in-frame ones, with some missing. Clonal size and the V and J genes are those of that table, whereas D and trimming came from the DNA. The sample holds 180,000 or so clones; over 75% are singletons and the top ten take around 2.3%. The CDR3 sequence is 15 residues long. V shed 8 bases and J shed 3 bases, with 16 bases lying between them. Germline V gene lookup returns CDR1 MRHNA and CDR2 SNTAGT.

Sequenced sample: peripheral blood. This sequence was found in a middle-aged man with active or convalescent COVID-19. V usage is TRBV6-4 and J usage is TRBJ2-2; tentatively, D is TRBD1 (7 bases). The CDR3 reads CASSRGGGDTGELFF. CDR3 bases: TGTGCCAGCTCTCGCGGAGGGGGCGACACCGGGGAGCTGTTTTTT.